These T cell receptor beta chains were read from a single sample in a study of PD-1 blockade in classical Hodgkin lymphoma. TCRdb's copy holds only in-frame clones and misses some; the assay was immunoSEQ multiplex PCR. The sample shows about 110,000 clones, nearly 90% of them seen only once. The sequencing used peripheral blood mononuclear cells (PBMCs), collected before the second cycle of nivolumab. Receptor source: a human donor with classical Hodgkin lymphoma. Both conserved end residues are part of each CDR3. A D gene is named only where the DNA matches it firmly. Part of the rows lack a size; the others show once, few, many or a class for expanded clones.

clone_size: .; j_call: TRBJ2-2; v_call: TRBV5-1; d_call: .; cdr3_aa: CASMVQDTGELFF; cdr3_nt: TGCGCCAGCATGGTTCAGGACACCGGGGAGCTGTTTTTT
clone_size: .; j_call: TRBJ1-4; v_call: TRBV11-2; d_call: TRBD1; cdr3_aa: CASSLVLGGSGEKLFF; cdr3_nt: TGTGCCAGCAGCTTAGTACTAGGGGGCAGTGGGGAAAAACTGTTTTTT
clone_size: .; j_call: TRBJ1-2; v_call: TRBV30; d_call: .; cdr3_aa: CAWSVRYGYTF; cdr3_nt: TGTGCCTGGAGTGTCCGGTATGGCTACACCTTC
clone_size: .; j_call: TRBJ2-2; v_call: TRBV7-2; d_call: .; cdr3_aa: CASSLRIPGELFF; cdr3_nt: TGTGCCAGCAGCTTACGGATTCCCGGGGAGCTGTTTTTT
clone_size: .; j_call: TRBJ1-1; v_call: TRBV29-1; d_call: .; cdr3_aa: CSYGQMNTEAFF; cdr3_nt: TGCAGCTACGGACAGATGAACACTGAAGCTTTCTTT
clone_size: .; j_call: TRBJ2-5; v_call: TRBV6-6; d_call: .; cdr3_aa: CASSDPGRETQYF; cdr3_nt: TGTGCCAGCAGCGACCCAGGACGAGAGACCCAGTACTTC
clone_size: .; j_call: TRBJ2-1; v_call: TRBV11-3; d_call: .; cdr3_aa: CASSLDRGVREQFF; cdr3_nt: TGTGCCAGCAGCTTAGATAGGGGGGTAAGGGAGCAGTTCTTC
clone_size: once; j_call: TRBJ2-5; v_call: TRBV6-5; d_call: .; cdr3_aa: CASSSTEETQYF; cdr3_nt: TGTGCCAGCAGTTCGACCGAAGAGACCCAGTACTTC
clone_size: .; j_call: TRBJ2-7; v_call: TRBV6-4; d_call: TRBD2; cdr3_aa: CASSEGGAGPYEQYF; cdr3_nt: TGTGCCAGCAGTGAGGGTGGAGCGGGGCCCTACGAGCAGTACTTC
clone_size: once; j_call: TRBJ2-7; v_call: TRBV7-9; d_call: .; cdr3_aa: CASSLSPQTYEQYF; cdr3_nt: TGTGCCAGCAGCTTAAGCCCCCAAACCTACGAGCAGTACTTC
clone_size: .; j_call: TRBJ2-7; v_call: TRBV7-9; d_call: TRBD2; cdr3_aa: CASSLITSAFAYEQYF; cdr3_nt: TGTGCCAGCAGCCTCATTACTAGCGCATTCGCCTACGAGCAGTACTTC
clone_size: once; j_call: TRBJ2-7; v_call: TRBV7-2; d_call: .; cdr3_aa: CASSDGGGSTSYEQYF; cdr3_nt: TGTGCCAGCAGCGACGGGGGCGGGAGTACGTCCTACGAGCAGTACTTC
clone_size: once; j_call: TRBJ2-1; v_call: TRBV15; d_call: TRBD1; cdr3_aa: CATSRGSPGQGRNEQFF; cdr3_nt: TGTGCCACCAGCAGAGGATCCCCGGGACAGGGAAGGAATGAGCAGTTCTTC
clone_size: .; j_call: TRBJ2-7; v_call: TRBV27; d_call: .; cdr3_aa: CASRRASGMQYF; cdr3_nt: TGTGCCAGCAGGCGCGCCTCAGGGATGCAGTACTTC
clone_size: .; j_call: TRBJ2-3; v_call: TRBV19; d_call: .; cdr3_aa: CAVGTDTQYF; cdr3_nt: TGTGCCGTAGGCACAGATACGCAGTATTTT
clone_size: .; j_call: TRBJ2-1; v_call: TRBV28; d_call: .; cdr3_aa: CASSTGAGPYNEQFF; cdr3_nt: TGTGCCAGCAGTACGGGCGCGGGACCCTACAATGAGCAGTTCTTC
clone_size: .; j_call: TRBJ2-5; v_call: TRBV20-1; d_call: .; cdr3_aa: CSAVLFETQYF; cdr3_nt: TGCAGTGCAGTTCTTTTCGAGACCCAGTACTTC
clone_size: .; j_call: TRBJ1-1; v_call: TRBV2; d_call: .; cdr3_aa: CASSTEGVNTEAFF; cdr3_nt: TGTGCCAGCAGCACAGAGGGAGTGAACACTGAAGCTTTCTTT
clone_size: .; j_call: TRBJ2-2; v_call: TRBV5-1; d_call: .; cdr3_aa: CASSQITPGELFF; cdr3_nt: TGCGCCAGCAGCCAAATTACACCCGGGGAGCTGTTTTTT
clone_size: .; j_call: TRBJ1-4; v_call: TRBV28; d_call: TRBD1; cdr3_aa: CASSSTGNYEKLFF; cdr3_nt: TGTGCCAGCAGTTCGACAGGGAACTATGAAAAACTGTTTTTT
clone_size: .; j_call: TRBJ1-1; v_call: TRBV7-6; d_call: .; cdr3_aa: CASLTTGGTEAFF; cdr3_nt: TGTGCCAGCCTCACCACGGGTGGGACTGAAGCTTTCTTT
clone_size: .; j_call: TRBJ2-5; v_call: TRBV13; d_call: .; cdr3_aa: CASSLGRGTGVETQYF; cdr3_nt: TGTGCCAGCAGCTTAGGTCGGGGAACGGGGGTCGAGACCCAGTACTTC
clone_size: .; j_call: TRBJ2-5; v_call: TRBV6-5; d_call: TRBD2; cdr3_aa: CASSYASGRETQYF; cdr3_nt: TGTGCCAGCAGTTACGCTAGCGGGAGAGAGACCCAGTACTTC
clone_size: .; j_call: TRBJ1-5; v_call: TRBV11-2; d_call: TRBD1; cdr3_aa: CASSLQTGSNQPQHF; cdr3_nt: TGTGCCAGCAGCTTACAGACAGGGAGCAATCAGCCCCAGCATTTT
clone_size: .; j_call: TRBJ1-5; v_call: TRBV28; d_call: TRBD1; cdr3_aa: CASSVGTGVGSQPQHF; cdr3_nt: TGTGCCAGCAGTGTCGGGACAGGGGTCGGGAGTCAGCCCCAGCATTTT
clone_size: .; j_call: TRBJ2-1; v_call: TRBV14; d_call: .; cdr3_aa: CASSIGTLNEQFF; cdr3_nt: TGTGCCAGCAGCATCGGGACTCTCAATGAGCAGTTCTTC
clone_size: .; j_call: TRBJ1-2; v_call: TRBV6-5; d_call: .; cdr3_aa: CASSYRGTYAF; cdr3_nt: TGTGCCAGCAGTTACCGCGGGACTTACGCCTTC
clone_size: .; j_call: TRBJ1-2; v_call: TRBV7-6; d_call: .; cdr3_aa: CASSPRSGAFYGYTF; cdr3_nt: TGTGCCAGCAGCCCCCGCAGTGGAGCCTTCTATGGCTACACCTTC
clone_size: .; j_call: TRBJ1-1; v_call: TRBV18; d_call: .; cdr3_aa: CASSPDRKMNTEAFF; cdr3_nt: TGTGCCAGCTCACCTGACAGAAAGATGAACACTGAAGCTTTCTTT
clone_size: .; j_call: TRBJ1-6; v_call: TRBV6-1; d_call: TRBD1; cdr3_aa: CASRETGGLDSPLHF; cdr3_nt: TGTGCCAGCAGGGAGACAGGGGGCCTAGATTCACCCCTCCACTTT
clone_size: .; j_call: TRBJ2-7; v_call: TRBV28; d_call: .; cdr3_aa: CASSHPPGSQQYF; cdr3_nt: TGTGCCAGCAGTCACCCACCAGGAAGCCAGCAGTACTTC
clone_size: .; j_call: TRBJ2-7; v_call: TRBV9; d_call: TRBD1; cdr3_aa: CASGPGQNSYEQYF; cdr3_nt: TGTGCCAGCGGCCCGGGACAGAACTCCTACGAGCAGTACTTC
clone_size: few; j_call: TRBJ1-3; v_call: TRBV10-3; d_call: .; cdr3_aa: CAIAGASGNTIYF; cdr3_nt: TGTGCCATCGCGGGGGCTTCTGGAAACACCATATATTTT
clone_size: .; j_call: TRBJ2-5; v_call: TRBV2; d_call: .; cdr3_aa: CASSGRTAQETQYF; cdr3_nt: TGTGCCAGCAGTGGAAGGACAGCCCAAGAGACCCAGTACTTC
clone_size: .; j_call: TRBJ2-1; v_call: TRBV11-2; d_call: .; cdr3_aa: CASSFHKLTRVDEQFF; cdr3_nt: TGTGCCAGCAGCTTTCACAAACTGACTAGAGTTGATGAGCAGTTCTTC
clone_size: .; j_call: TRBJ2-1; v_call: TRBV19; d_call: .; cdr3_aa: CASSRGAGGEQFF; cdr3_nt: TGTGCCAGTAGTCGCGGGGCCGGAGGTGAGCAGTTCTTC
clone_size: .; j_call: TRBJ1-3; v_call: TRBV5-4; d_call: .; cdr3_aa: CASSRGGAGGNTIYF; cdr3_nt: TGTGCCAGCAGCCGGGGGGGGGCTGGTGGAAACACCATATATTTT
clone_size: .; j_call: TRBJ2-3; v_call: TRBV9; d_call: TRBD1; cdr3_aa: CASSDDRASTDTQYF; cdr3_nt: TGTGCCAGCAGTGATGACAGGGCAAGCACAGATACGCAGTATTTT
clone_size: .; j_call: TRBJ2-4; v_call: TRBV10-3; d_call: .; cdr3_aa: CAISEPAIAKNIQYF; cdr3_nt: TGTGCCATCAGTGAGCCTGCCATAGCCAAAAACATTCAGTACTTC
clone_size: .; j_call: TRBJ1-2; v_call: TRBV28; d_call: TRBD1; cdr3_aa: CASSLLNRGPRGYTF; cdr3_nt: TGTGCCAGCAGTTTATTGAACAGGGGGCCTCGCGGCTACACCTTC
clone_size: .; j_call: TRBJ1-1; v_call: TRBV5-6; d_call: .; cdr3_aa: CASSDQKNTEAFF; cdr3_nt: TGTGCCAGCAGCGATCAGAAGAACACTGAAGCTTTCTTT
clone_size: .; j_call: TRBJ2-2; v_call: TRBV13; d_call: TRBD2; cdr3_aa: CASSLGLAGVSGELFF; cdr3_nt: TGTGCCAGCAGCCTGGGACTAGCGGGAGTCTCCGGGGAGCTGTTTTTT
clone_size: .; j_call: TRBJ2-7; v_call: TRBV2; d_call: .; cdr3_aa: CASSEALGPSYEQYF; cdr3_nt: TGTGCCAGCAGTGAAGCGCTTGGACCGTCCTACGAGCAGTACTTC
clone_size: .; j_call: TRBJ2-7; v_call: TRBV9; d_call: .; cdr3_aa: CASSVGQLSYEQYF; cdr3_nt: TGTGCCAGCAGCGTAGGACAGCTGTCCTACGAGCAGTACTTC
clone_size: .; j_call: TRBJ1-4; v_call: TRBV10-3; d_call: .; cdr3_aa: CAIRAGSQTEKLFF; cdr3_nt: TGTGCCATCAGGGCCGGGAGTCAGACGGAAAAACTGTTTTTT
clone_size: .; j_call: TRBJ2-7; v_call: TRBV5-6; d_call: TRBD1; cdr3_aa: CASSYNRGISYEQYF; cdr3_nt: TGTGCCAGCAGCTATAACAGGGGGATATCCTACGAGCAGTACTTC
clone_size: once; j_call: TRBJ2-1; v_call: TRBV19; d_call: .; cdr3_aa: CASGGTDNEQFF; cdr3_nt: TGTGCCAGTGGGGGGACGGACAATGAGCAGTTCTTC
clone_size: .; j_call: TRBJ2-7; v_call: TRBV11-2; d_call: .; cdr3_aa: CASSPDATYEQYF; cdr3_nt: TGTGCCAGCAGCCCGGATGCGACCTACGAGCAGTACTTC
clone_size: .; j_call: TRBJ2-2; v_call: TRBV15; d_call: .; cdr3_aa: CATSSPVGGTGELFF; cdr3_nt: TGTGCCACCAGCTCTCCGGTCGGGGGCACCGGGGAGCTGTTTTTT
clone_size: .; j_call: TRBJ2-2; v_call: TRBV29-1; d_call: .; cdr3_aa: CSVSPSQGSISGELFF; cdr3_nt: TGCAGCGTGTCCCCCTCACAAGGGTCTATATCTGGGGAGCTGTTTTTT
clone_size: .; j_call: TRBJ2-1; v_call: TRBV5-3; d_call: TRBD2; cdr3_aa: CARSLVRTSGNQDNEQFF; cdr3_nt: TGTGCCAGAAGCTTGGTTCGTACTAGCGGGAATCAAGACAATGAGCAGTTCTTC
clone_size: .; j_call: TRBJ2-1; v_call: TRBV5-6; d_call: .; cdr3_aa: CASSSTVEQFF; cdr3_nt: TGTGCCAGCAGCTCTACAGTTGAGCAGTTCTTC
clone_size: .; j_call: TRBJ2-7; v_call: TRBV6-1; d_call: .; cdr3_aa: CASRLSGTSYEQYF; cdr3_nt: TGTGCCAGCAGGCTATCAGGTACTTCCTACGAGCAGTACTTC
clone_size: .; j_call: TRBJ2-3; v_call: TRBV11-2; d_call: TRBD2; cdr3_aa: CASSPQRETDTQYF; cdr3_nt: TGTGCCAGCAGCCCCCAGCGGGAGACAGATACGCAGTATTTT
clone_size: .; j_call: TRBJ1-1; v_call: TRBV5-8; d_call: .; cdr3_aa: CASSFGHGAEAFF; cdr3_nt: TGTGCCAGCAGCTTTGGCCATGGGGCTGAAGCTTTCTTT